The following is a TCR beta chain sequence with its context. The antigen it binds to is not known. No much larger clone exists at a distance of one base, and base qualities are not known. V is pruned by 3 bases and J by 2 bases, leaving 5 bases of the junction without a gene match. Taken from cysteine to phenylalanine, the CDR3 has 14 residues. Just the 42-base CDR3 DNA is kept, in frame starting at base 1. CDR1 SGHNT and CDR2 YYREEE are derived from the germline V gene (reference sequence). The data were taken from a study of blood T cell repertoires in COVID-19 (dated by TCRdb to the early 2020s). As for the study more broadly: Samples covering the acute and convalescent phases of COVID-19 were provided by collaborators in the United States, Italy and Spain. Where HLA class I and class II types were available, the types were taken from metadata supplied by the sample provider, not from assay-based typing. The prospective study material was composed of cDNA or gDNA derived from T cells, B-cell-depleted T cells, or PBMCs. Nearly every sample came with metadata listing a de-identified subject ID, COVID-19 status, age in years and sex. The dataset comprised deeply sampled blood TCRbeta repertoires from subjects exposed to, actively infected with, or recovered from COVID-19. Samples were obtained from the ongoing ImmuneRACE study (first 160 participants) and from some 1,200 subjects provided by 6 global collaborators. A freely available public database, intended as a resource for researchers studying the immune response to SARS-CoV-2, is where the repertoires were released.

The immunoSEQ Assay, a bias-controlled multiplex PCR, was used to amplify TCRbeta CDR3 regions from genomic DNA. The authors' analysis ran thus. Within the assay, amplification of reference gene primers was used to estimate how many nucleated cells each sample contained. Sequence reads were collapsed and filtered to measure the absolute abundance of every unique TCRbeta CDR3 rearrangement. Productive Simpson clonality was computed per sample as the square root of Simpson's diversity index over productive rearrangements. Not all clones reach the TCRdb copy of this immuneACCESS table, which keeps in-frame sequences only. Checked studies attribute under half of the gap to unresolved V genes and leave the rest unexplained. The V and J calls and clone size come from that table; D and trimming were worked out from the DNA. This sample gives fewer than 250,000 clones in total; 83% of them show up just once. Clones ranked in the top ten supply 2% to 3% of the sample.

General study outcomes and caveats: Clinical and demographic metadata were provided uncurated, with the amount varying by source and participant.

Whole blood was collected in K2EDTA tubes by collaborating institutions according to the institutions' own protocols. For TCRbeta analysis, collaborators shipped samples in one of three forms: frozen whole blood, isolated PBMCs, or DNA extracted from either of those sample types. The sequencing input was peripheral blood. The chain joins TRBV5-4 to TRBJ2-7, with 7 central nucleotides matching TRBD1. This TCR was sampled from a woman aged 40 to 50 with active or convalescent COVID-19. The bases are TGTGCCAGCAGCTGGGAGACAGGGACCTACGAGCAGTACTTC. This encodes CASSWETGTYEQYF.